What follows are 7 T cell receptor beta chains derived from one specimen sequenced in a study of cytomegalovirus exposure and HLA in healthy donors. PCR amplification relied on 60 Vbeta primers (plus 13 Jbeta primers). Clones were read by immunoSEQ multiplex PCR, and TCRdb kept only the in-frame ones, dropping some. This table holds 100,000 to 150,000 clones, approximately 64% found once. The specimen sequenced was PBMCs. The source of these receptors is a woman between 35 and 50 years old in good health and CMV-seronegative.

Turning to this clone: At one boundary the junction diverges from the germline segment, which might be a read error. V usage is TRBV6-5 and J usage is TRBJ2-7, with 7 bases fitting TRBD1. The germline CDR1 and CDR2 sequences are MNHEY and SVGAGI. The CDR3 has 15 amino acids. CDR3 region: CASSDSGTASYEQYF. CDR3 coding DNA: TGTGCCAGCAGTGACTCCGGGACAGCCTCCTACGAGCAGTACTTC.

This rearrangement joins TRBV6-5 to TRBJ2-7, with 8 bases identical to TRBD1. Germline CDR1 MNHEY, CDR2 SVGAGI. Unmatched junction bases numbered 10, after V lost 0 bases and J lost 9 bases. The CDR3 runs to 15 residues. This CDR3 reads CASSYSPGQEFGQYF. The CDR3 nucleotides read TGTGCCAGCAGTTACTCGCCGGGACAGGAATTCGGGCAGTACTTC.

The rearrangement uses TRBV12-5 and TRBJ1-1, with D perhaps TRBD1 (6 bases). The germline V gene has CDR1 LGHNT and CDR2 FRNRAP. V was cut by 1 base and J by 1 base, with 10 bases left in between. There are 15 residues in the CDR3. The CDR3 DNA sequence: TGTGCTAGTGGTTTGGATAGCAGGGGGAACACTGAAGCTTTCTTT. Protein sequence: CASGLDSRGNTEAFF.

The chain carries TRBV4-3 and TRBJ1-1, with D possibly TRBD1 on 5 matching bases. This CDR3 comprises 14 residues. Germline lookup yields CDR1 LGHNA and CDR2 YSLEER. The ends were cut back, 1 base at V and 0 bases at J, with 6 bases in the middle. CDR3 amino acids: CASSQVQVNTEAFF. The CDR3 DNA is TGCGCCAGCAGCCAAGTACAGGTGAACACTGAAGCTTTCTTT.

On this clone: The junction does not match germline at one end; this may be a read error. The chain combines TRBV2 with TRBJ2-5; D may be TRBD2 (7 bases). The germline gives CDR1 SNHLY, CDR2 FYNNEI. The CDR3 extends over 18 amino acids. CDR3 protein: CASSEGGGGGPSRETQYF. In DNA form, the CDR3 reads TGTGCCAGCAGCGAAGGCGGGGGCGGGGGTCCGTCAAGAGAGACCCAGTACTTC.

The rearrangement uses TRBV27 and TRBJ2-7; TRBD1 matches at 8 bases. The V gene end was trimmed by 3 bases and the J gene end by 5 bases; junction bases not matched to a gene: 18. The CDR3 sequence is 18 residues long. Germline lookup yields CDR1 MNHEY and CDR2 SMNVEV (reference sequence). CDR3 sequence reads: CASSLYGQGSELRHEQYF. The CDR3 DNA is TGTGCCAGCAGTTTGTATGGACAGGGTTCTGAACTTCGTCACGAGCAGTACTTC.

The V gene is TRBV27, the J gene TRBJ2-1; the D gene is possibly TRBD2 (5 bases). The V gene's germline CDR1 is MNHEY and CDR2 SMNVEV (reference sequence). Trimming took 3 bases from V and 8 from J, leaving 17 bases between them. The CDR3 spans 15 residues. The chain's CDR3 is CASSFHWTLRDEQFF. CDR3 nucleotide sequence: TGTGCCAGCAGTTTCCACTGGACCCTGCGGGATGAGCAGTTCTTC.